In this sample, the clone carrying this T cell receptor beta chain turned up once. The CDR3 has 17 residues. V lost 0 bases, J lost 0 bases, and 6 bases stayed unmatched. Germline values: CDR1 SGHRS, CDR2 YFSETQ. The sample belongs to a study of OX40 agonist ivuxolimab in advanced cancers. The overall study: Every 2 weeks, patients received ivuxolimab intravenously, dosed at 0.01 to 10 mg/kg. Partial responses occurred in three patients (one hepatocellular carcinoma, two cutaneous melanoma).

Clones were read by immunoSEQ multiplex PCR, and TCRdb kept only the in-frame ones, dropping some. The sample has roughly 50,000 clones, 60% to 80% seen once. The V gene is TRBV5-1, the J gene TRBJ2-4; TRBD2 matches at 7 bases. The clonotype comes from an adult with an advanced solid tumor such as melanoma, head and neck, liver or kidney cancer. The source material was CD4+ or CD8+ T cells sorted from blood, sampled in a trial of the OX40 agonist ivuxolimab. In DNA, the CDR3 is TGCGCCAGCAGCTTGGCTGGCGGGACTATAGCCAAAAACATTCAGTACTTC. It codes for CASSLAGGTIAKNIQYF.